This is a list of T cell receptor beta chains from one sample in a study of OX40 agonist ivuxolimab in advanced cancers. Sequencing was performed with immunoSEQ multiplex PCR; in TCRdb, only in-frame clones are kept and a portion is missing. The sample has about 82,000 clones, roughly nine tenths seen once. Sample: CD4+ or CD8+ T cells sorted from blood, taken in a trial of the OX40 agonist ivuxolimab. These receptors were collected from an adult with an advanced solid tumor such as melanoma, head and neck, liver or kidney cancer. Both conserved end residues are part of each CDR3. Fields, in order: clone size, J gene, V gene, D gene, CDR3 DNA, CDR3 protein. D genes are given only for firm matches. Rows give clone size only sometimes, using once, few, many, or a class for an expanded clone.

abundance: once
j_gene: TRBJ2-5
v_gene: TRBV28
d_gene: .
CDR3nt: TGTGCCAGCAGCCAGACGGACAGATTTCAAGAGACCCAGTACTTC
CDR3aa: CASSQTDRFQETQYF

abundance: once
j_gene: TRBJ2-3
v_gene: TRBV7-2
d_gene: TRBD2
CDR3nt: TGTGCCAGCAGCTTAGGGGCTAGCGGGAGAACGGATACGCAGTATTTT
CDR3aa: CASSLGASGRTDTQYF

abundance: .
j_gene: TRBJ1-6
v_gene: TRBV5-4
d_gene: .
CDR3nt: TGTGCCAGCAGCTTGGGTGGCGAGGGAAATTCACCCCTCCACTTT
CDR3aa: CASSLGGEGNSPLHF

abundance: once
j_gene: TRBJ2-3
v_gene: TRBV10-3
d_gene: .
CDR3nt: TGTGTTAGTAGGGAGGAGGATGATACGCAGTATTTT
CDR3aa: CVSREEDDTQYF

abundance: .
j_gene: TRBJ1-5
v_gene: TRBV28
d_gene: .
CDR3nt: TGTGCCAGCAGTCCCCATAGGTTCGACAGATTGGGGAATCAGCCCCAGCATTTT
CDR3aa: CASSPHRFDRLGNQPQHF

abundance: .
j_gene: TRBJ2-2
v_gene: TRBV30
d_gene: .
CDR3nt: TGTGCCTGGAGTTCAGTCTCCCCGAACACCGGGGAGCTGTTTTTT
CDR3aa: CAWSSVSPNTGELFF

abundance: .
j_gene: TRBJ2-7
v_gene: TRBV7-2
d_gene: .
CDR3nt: TGTGCCAGCAGCTTAGCGGGCGGAGACTACGAGCAGTACTTC
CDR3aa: CASSLAGGDYEQYF

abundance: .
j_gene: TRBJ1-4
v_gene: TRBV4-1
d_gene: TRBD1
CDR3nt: TGCGCCAGCAGCCAAGGAGACAGGGCTAATGAAAAACTGTTTTTT
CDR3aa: CASSQGDRANEKLFF

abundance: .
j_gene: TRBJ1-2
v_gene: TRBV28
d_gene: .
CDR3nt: TGTGCCAGCAGTTTGGGCCAGGGGAGGAACTATGGCTACACCTTC
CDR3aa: CASSLGQGRNYGYTF

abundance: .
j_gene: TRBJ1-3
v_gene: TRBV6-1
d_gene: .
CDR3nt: TGTGCCAGCTGGGGGGATCTAGCCCAGGGAAACACCATATATTTT
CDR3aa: CASWGDLAQGNTIYF

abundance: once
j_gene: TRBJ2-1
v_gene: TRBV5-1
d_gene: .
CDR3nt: TGCGCCAGCATGTACCTCTCCGGACTGACCTACAATGAGCAGTTCTTC
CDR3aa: CASMYLSGLTYNEQFF

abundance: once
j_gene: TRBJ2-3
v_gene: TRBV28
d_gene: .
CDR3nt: TGTGCCAGCAGTTCAGGGACGAGGCCAGATACGCAGTATTTT
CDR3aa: CASSSGTRPDTQYF

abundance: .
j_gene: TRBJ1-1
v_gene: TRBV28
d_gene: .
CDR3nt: TGTGCCAGCAGTTCACCCGGGACGCCGGGGGCTGAAGCTTTCTTT
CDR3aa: CASSSPGTPGAEAFF

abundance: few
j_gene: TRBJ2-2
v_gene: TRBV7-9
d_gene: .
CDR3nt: TGTGCCAGCAGGCCAGGGGTGCCCGGGGAGCTGTTTTTT
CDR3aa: CASRPGVPGELFF

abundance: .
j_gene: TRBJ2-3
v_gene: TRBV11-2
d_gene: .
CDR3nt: TGTGCCAGCAGCTTTCAGGACAGCAGCACAGATACGCAGTATTTT
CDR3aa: CASSFQDSSTDTQYF

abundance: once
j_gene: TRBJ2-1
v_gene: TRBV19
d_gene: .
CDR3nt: TGTGCCAGTAGTATCAGGTCCAGTAGCTGGGATGAGCAGTTCTTC
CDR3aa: CASSIRSSSWDEQFF

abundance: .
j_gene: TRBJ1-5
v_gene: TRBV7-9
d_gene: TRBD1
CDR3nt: TGTGCCAGCAGCTTAGCGCGGTCGGGGGACAGGGTCAATCAGCCCCAGCATTTT
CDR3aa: CASSLARSGDRVNQPQHF

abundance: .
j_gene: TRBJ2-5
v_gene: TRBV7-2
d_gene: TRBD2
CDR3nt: TGTGCCAGCAGCTTAGGACTAGCGGGAGGAGGTGAGACCCAGTACTTC
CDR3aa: CASSLGLAGGGETQYF

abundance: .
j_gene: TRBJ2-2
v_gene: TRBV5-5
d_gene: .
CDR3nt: TGTGCCAGCAGCTTGGCTGAGGGAAACACCGGGGAGCTGTTTTTT
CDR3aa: CASSLAEGNTGELFF

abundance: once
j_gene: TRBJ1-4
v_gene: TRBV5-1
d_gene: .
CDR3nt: TGCGCCAGCAGCTTGCAAACAGGGTCAACTAATGAAAAACTGTTTTTT
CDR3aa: CASSLQTGSTNEKLFF

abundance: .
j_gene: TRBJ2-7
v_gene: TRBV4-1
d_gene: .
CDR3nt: TGCGCCAGCAGCCAAGATGGAAGAACAGGGCCCTCCTACGAGCAGTACTTC
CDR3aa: CASSQDGRTGPSYEQYF

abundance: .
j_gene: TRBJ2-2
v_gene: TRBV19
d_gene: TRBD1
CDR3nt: TGTGCCAGTAGCCAGGGGGCTGCGAACACCGGGGAGCTGTTTTTT
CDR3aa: CASSQGAANTGELFF

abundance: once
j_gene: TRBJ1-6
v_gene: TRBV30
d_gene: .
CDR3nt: TGTGCCTGGAGCCAGAATTTCGGTTCACCCCTCCACTTT
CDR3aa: CAWSQNFGSPLHF

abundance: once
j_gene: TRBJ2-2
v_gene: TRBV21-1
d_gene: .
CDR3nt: TGTGCCAGCAGCAAACCGGGACTAGCGGGAGCGAACACCGGGGAGCTGTTTTTT
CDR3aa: CASSKPGLAGANTGELFF

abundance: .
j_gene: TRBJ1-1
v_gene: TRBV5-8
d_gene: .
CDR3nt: TGTGCCAGCAGACATTCGGGTCCGCACACTGAAGCTTTCTTT
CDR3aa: CASRHSGPHTEAFF

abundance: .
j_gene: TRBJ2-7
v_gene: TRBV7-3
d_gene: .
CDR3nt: TGTGCCAGCAGCTTAGCCTACTCCCTCTACGAGCAGTACTTC
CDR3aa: CASSLAYSLYEQYF

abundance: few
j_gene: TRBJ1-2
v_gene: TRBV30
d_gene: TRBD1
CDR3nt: TGTGCCTGGGGACAGGGGGCCGCTGGCTACACCTTC
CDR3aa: CAWGQGAAGYTF

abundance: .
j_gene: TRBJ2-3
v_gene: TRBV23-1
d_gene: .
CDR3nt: TGCGCCAGCAGTCAATCCGGGCAGGGGTTATCCACAGATACGCAGTATTTT
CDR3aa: CASSQSGQGLSTDTQYF

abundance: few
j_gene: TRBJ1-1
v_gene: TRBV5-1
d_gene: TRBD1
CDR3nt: TGCGCCAGCAGCTCGGGACAGATGAACACTGAAGCTTTCTTT
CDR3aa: CASSSGQMNTEAFF

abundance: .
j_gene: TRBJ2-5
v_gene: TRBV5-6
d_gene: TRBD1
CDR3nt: TGTGCCAGCAGCAATGGACAGGCGGGAGAGACCCAGTACTTC
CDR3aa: CASSNGQAGETQYF

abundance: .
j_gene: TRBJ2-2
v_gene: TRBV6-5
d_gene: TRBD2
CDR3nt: TGTGCCAGCAGCCGGACTAGCGGGGTAACCGGGGAGCTGTTTTTT
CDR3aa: CASSRTSGVTGELFF

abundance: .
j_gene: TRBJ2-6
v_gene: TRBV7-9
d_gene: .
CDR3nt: TGTGCCAGCAGCTTAAGACCACTAGGGTCGCCCTCTGGGGCCAACGTCCTGACTTTC
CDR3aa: CASSLRPLGSPSGANVLTF

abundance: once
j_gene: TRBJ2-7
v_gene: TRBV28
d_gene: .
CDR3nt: TGTGCCAGCAGTTTAGGGGGCAGGGCCTACGAGCAGTACTTC
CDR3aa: CASSLGGRAYEQYF

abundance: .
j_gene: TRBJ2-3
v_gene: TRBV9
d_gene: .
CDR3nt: TGTGCCAGCAGCGCCTCTCTCACAGATACGCAGTATTTT
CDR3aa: CASSASLTDTQYF

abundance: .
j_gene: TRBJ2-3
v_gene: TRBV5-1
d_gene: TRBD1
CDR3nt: TGCGCCAGCAGCCCACCGACAGGGGGTAGCACAGATACGCAGTATTTT
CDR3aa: CASSPPTGGSTDTQYF

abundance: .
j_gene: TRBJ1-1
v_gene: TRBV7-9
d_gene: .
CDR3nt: TGTGCCAGCAGCTTAGCAGGGCAAGACACTGAAGCTTTCTTT
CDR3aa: CASSLAGQDTEAFF

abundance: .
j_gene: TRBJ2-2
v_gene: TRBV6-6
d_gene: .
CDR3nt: TGTGCCAGCAGTCCCCGGGACTCCGCGAACACCGGGGAGCTGTTTTTT
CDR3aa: CASSPRDSANTGELFF

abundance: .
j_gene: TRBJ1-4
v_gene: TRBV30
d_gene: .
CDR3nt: TGTGCCTGGAGTATCGGGGCAGCAACTAATGAAAAACTGTTTTTT
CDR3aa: CAWSIGAATNEKLFF

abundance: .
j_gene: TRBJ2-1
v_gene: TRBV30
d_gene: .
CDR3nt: TGTGCCTGGAGTTGGGGGATGGGGCGCAATGAGCAGTTCTTC
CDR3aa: CAWSWGMGRNEQFF

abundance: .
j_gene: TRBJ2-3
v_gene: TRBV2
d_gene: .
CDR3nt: TGTGCCAGCAGTGAAACTAGCCAGCCTCTAGATACGCAGTATTTT
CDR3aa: CASSETSQPLDTQYF

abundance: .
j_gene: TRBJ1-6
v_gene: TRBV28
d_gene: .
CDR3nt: TGTGCCAGCGCAGTCTTTCTTGGTTCACCCCTCCACTTT
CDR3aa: CASAVFLGSPLHF

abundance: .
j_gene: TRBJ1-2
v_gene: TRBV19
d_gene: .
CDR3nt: TGTGCCAGTAGTATAATAACGGGGGAAGGCTACACCTTC
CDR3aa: CASSIITGEGYTF

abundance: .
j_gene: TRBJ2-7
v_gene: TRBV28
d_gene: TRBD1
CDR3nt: TGTGCCAGCAGGACAGGGGAGTTAGGGCAGTACTTC
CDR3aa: CASRTGELGQYF

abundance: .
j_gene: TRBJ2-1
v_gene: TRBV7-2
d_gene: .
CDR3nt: TGTGCCAGCAGCCCAGATGGCTTTGAGCAGTTCTTC
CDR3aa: CASSPDGFEQFF